One sample yielded the 6 T cell receptor beta chains listed below, sequenced in a study of blood T cells in healthy people across ages. Primed by a sample-barcoded 5' primer and a J-beta primer mix, a second PCR proceeded for 7 to 11 cycles. TCRdb redid the calling of the 5' RACE reads with MiXCR, one entry per CDR3 protein. The table has about 720,000 distinct CDR3 sequences, 22% seen once; the top ten hold around 21%. Material for sequencing was blood. All receptors come from a man between 65 and 79 years old in good health.

Only a few counts were recorded for this clonotype. The CDR3 is CASSSSGETINEQFF. The CDR3 region has the DNA TGTGCCAGCTCATCGAGCGGGGAGACTATCAATGAGCAGTTCTTC. V and J are TRBV18 and TRBJ2-1, with 7 bases matching TRBD2. V was clipped by 5 bases and J by 6 bases; unmatched bases: 10. The CDR3 runs to 15 residues. CDR1 is KGHSH and CDR2 is LQKENI in the germline V gene. Full variable domain (rest looked up from reference TRBV18 and TRBJ2-1): NAGVMQNPRHLVRRRGQEARLRCSPMKGHSHVYWYRQLPEEGLKFMVYLQKENIIDESGMPKERFSAEFPKEGPSILRIQQVVRGDSAAYFCASSSSGETINEQFFGPGTRLTVL.

This clonotype was detected once. The rearrangement uses TRBV12-3 or TRBV12-4 and TRBJ2-5; 10 bases are shared with TRBD2. The J call may be in error: the DNA end matches TRBJ2-1 better. This CDR3 has 18 amino acids. The CDR3 sequence is CASSLSGASGRAYNEQFF. CDR3 bases: TGTGCCAGCAGTTTGTCGGGGGCCAGCGGGAGGGCTTACAATGAGCAGTTCTTC.

This clonotype turned up a few times. The J gene is TRBJ2-1, the V gene TRBV29-1, with 12 bases lining up with TRBD2. The assigned J gene may be wrong: the sequence end matches TRBJ2-7 better. Germline V gives CDR1 SQVTM, CDR2 ANQGSEA. The CDR3 consists of 16 residues. DNA of the CDR3: TGCAGCGTTACTCTCACACTACTAGCGGGGGGACACGAGCAGTACTTC. Protein: CSVTLTLLAGGHEQYF.

A few counts support this clonotype. V and J are TRBV20-1 and TRBJ1-6, with D maybe TRBD1 (5 bases). Germline V CDR1 and CDR2: DFQATT, SNEGSKA (reference sequence). There are 14 residues in the CDR3. Trimming removed 6 bases at V and 11 bases at J, with 20 bases between. CDR3 residues: CSAPLQAPLAPLHF. The CDR3 nucleotides are TGCAGTGCCCCATTACAGGCGCCGTTGGCACCCCTCCACTTT.

The chain carries TRBV24-1 and TRBJ1-2, with 7 bases lining up with TRBD1. Per germline, CDR1 KGHDR and CDR2 SFDVKD. Trimming removed 3 bases from V and 4 bases from J; junction bases left unmatched: 10. CDR3 length: 16 residues. The CDR3 DNA follows: TGTGCCACCAGTGATCCAACAGACAGGGAAGGCTATGGCTACACCTTC. Its translation: CATSDPTDREGYGYTF.

The V call is TRBV11-3, the J call TRBJ1-2; D ambiguous. V was clipped by 0 bases and J by 4 bases, with 6 bases between them. The CDR3 totals 13 residues. Germline V gene lookup returns CDR1 SGHNT and CDR2 YENEEA. Here the CDR3 DNA reads TGTGCCAGCAGCTTAGAGTTCGGCTATGGCTACACCTTC. Protein product: CASSLEFGYGYTF.